This TCR beta chain emerged from a study of vaccination and CD4 T cells after COVID-19. An Oncomine TCR Beta short-read assay was used to sequence the DNA from cultured CD4+ T cells. TCRdb recomputed calls from the PCR reads with MiXCR, one row per CDR3 protein. The sample lists over 11,000 distinct CDR3 sequences, 20% to 25% seen once, with roughly a sixth in the top ten. Specified treatment: approximately 9-day PBMC culture with coronavirus spike peptide pools or control peptides (ViraFEST assay). The authors isolated CD4+ T cells by negative selection after more than nine days of culture. This clonotype was seen only a few times. Antigen unknown. This specimen was CD4+ T cells from blood, cultured in vitro, taken after SARS-CoV-2 vaccination. This receptor was taken from a human donor who had recovered from COVID-19.

The CDR3 is CSARDPNSLRGFF. CDR3 nucleotide sequence: TGCAGTGCTAGAGATCCGAACTCCCTCCGCGGGTTCTTC. The genes are TRBV20-1 and TRBJ2-1; no firm D call. V was pared by 0 bases and J by 15 bases, with 18 bases between. Germline CDR1 and CDR2: DFQATT and SNEGSKA (reference sequence). The CDR3 covers 13 residues.